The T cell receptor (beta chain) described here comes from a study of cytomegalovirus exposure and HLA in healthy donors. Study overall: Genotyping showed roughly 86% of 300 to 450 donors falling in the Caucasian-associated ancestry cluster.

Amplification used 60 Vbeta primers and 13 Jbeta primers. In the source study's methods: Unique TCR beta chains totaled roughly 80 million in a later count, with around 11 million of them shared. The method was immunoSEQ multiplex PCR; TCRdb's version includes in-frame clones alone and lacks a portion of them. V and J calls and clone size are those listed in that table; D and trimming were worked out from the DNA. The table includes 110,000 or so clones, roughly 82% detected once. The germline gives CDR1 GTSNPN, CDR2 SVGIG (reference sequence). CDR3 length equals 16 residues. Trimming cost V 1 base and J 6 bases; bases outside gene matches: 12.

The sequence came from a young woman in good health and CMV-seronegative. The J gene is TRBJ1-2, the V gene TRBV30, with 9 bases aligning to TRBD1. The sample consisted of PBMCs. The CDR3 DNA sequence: TGTGCCTGGAGTGAAAGGCGAACAGGGGGCAGTCATGGCTACACCTTC. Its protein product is CAWSERRTGGSHGYTF. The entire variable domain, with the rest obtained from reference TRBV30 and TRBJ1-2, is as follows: SQTIHQWPATLVQPVGSPLSLECTVEGTSNPNLYWYRQAAGRGLQLLFYSVGIGQISSEVPQNLSASRPQDRQFILSSKKLLLSDSGFYLCAWSERRTGGSHGYTFGSGTRLTVV.